Presented here are 27 T cell receptor beta chains from one specimen sequenced in a study of cytomegalovirus exposure and HLA in healthy donors. The PCR was carried out with 60 Vbeta primers and 13 Jbeta primers. Assay: immunoSEQ multiplex PCR; the TCRdb copy retains only in-frame clones and omits some. This sample has 200,000 to 250,000 clones, with around 80% found just once. The material sequenced was PBMCs. The receptor set was obtained from a man aged 18 to 30 in good health and CMV-seronegative.

V usage is TRBV6-5 and J usage is TRBJ1-2; 7 nucleotides align to TRBD1. The CDR3 runs 14 residues. After removal of 1 base from V and 6 bases from J, the junction contained 5 bases not matched to a gene. Germline CDR1 MNHEY, CDR2 SVGAGI. Here the CDR3 DNA reads TGTGCCAGCAGTTACTTGCAGGGGGTCGATGGCTACACCTTC. This gives the protein CASSYLQGVDGYTF.

This clone was detected a few times. The genes are TRBV7-8 and TRBJ1-4; tentative D call: TRBD1 (5 bases). Trimming took 6 bases from V and 5 from J, leaving 13 bases between them. The CDR3 is 14 residues long. Germline V gene sequence: CDR1 SGHVS, CDR2 FQNEAQ. CDR3 amino acids: CASRSAGINEKLFF. The CDR3 DNA reads as TGTGCCAGCAGGAGTGCAGGGATAAATGAAAAACTGTTTTTT.

The CDR3 nucleotides are TGTGCCAGCAGTTACTCCCGGGACAGGGGGAGGGGGCTGTTTTTT. It translates to CASSYSRDRGRGLFF. The gene calls are TRBV6-5 and TRBJ2-2, with 11 bases that match TRBD1. Germline V gives CDR1 MNHEY, CDR2 SVGAGI. This CDR3 is 15 amino acids long. Trimming took 0 bases from V and 13 from J; bases not matched to a gene: 7.

V usage is TRBV19 and J usage is TRBJ1-4; TRBD1 matches 10 bases. After removal of 11 bases from V and 6 bases from J, the junction contained 6 bases not matched to a gene. Germline CDR1 and CDR2: LNHDA and SQIVND (reference sequence). The CDR3 has 13 amino acids. CDR3 in DNA: TGTGCCGCCTCCGGGACAGGGGATGAAAAACTGTTTTTT. Encoded protein: CAASGTGDEKLFF.

This clone has just a few counts. The chain employs TRBV2 and TRBJ1-5, with a tentative D call TRBD1 (5 bases). The CDR3 is made up of 14 amino acids. Germline V gene data show CDR1 as SNHLY and CDR2 as FYNNEI. Between the trimmed V and J ends, which lost 8 bases and 7 bases, there was a span of 18 bases. CDR3 sequence reads: CASSAGDGGQPQHF. CDR3 coding DNA: TGTGCCAGCTCGGCGGGGGACGGAGGCCAGCCCCAGCATTTT.

The J gene is TRBJ1-1, the V gene TRBV19, with 10 positions matching TRBD1. The germline V gene has CDR1 LNHDA and CDR2 SQIVND (reference sequence). V lost 1 base to trimming and J lost 5 bases; unmatched junction nucleotides: 10. The CDR3 is made up of 17 amino acids. CDR3 coding DNA: TGTGCCAGTAGTATAGTAACGGGACAGGGGCGAAAAACTGAAGCTTTCTTT. This encodes CASSIVTGQGRKTEAFF.

The rearrangement uses TRBV30 and TRBJ2-4; 9 bases map to TRBD1. Germline V CDR1 and CDR2: GTSNPN, SVGIG (reference sequence). The CDR3 length is 14 residues. The V segment lost 0 bases and the J segment 4 bases; nucleotides outside the gene matches: 1. The CDR3: CAWSVGTGKNIQYF. The CDR3 region has the DNA TGTGCCTGGAGTGTCGGGACAGGGAAAAACATTCAGTACTTC.

The gene calls are TRBV27 and TRBJ2-2, with 8 nucleotides matching TRBD2. The CDR3 contains 16 residues. V gave up 5 bases and J gave up 5 bases; unmatched junction bases: 10. Germline V gene data show CDR1 as MNHEY and CDR2 as SMNVEV (reference sequence). CDR3 loop: CASSRRTSGGTGELFF. The CDR3 coding sequence is TGTGCCAGCAGTCGTCGAACTAGCGGAGGGACCGGGGAGCTGTTTTTT.

The chain uses TRBV28 and TRBJ2-3; 9 bases agree with TRBD1. Looked up from germline, CDR1 is MDHEN and CDR2 is SYDVKM. This CDR3 spans 16 amino acids. J was trimmed by 4 bases and V by 6 bases; bases with no gene match: 11. The CDR3 region has the DNA TGTGCCAGCAGAAGTTTAACGGGACAGGGTCCAGATACGCAGTATTTT. Its translation: CASRSLTGQGPDTQYF.

The V call is TRBV7-3, the J call TRBJ2-3, with a weak D call TRBD1 (8 bases). CDR3 length: 16 residues. Germline V gives CDR1 SGHTA, CDR2 FQGTGA. The germline V and J ends were trimmed by 5 bases and 9 bases, with 24 bases remaining between them. The CDR3 nucleotides read TGTGCCAGCAGCCTCTTACCCTTAAGCGGGACAGGCACGCAGTATTTT. Its protein product is CASSLLPLSGTGTQYF.

The chain uses TRBV5-6 and TRBJ1-1; 7 bases fit TRBD1. The CDR3 runs to 15 residues. The germline V gene encodes CDR1 SGHDT and CDR2 YYEEEE. V was pared by 4 bases and J by 1 base, with 7 bases of the junction left unmatched. The CDR3 sequence: CASSLDRAQNTEAFF. The CDR3 DNA reads TGTGCCAGCAGCCTCGACAGGGCACAGAACACTGAAGCTTTCTTT.

The V call is TRBV6-1, the J call TRBJ2-2; 8 bases fit TRBD1. From germline, CDR1 is MNHNS and CDR2 SASEGT. The length of the CDR3 is 14 residues. J lost 7 bases, V lost 7 bases, and 8 bases had no gene match. CDR3 nucleotide sequence: TGTGCCAGCACAGGGGGCTTTTGGAACGGGGAGCTGTTTTTT. This encodes CASTGGFWNGELFF.

This clone has more than one count but fewer than ten. In the same sample, other DNA sequences code for this CDR3. This chain uses TRBV2 with TRBJ2-7, with TRBD2 as a possible D gene (5 bases). V was shortened by 7 bases and J by 5 bases, with 15 bases between the two germline ends. The CDR3 length is 13 residues. The germline gives CDR1 SNHLY, CDR2 FYNNEI. The CDR3 is CASNPGKFHEQYF. CDR3 nucleotide sequence: TGTGCCAGCAATCCGGGAAAGTTCCACGAGCAGTACTTC.

The chain joins TRBV5-6 to TRBJ2-6, with 8 bases lining up with TRBD1. J lost 2 bases, V lost 3 bases, and 4 bases had no gene match. CDR1 and CDR2 from the germline V gene are SGHDT and YYEEEE. This CDR3 comprises 16 residues. In nucleotides, the CDR3 is TGTGCCAGCAGCTCGGTGACAGGGGCTGGGGCCAACGTCCTGACTTTC. It specifies CASSSVTGAGANVLTF.

The chain has TRBV2 and TRBJ2-5; TRBD2 aligns across 10 bases. Germline V gives CDR1 SNHLY, CDR2 FYNNEI. With 4 bases clipped from V and 5 bases from J, the junction kept 7 bases outside the gene matches. The CDR3 covers 15 residues. Here the CDR3 reads CASSGLAGVTETQYF. The DNA for the CDR3 is TGTGCCAGCAGTGGGCTAGCGGGAGTGACGGAGACCCAGTACTTC.

The chain combines TRBV2 with TRBJ2-7; D perhaps matches TRBD2 (6 bases). Per germline, CDR1 SNHLY and CDR2 FYNNEI. The V end was cut by 8 bases, the J end by 0 bases, with 14 bases between. The CDR3 sequence is 14 residues long. The CDR3 DNA follows: TGTGCCAGCGGAGTAGCGGAGAGCTCCTACGAGCAGTACTTC. Its translation: CASGVAESSYEQYF.

The chain joins TRBV5-6 to TRBJ2-1; 9 bases fit TRBD2. The V segment lost 4 bases and the J segment 6 bases; nucleotides outside the gene matches: 11. The CDR3 is 16 residues long. Germline V gene data show CDR1 as SGHDT and CDR2 as YYEEEE. The CDR3 DNA reads as TGTGCCAGCAGCACCCGGTTGGGCGGGAGGGCCAATGAGCAGTTCTTC. It yields the protein CASSTRLGGRANEQFF. Based on the CDR3 plus reference TRBV5-6 and TRBJ2-1, the full variable domain is DAGVTQSPTHLIKTRGQQVTLRCSPKSGHDTVSWYQQALGQGPQFIFQYYEEEERQRGNFPDRFSGHQFPNYSSELNVNALLLGDSALYLCASSTRLGGRANEQFFGPGTRLTVL.

This clone came up a few times. V is TRBV10-3 and J is TRBJ2-1, with D maybe TRBD2 (6 bases). CDR1 is ENHRY, CDR2 SYGVKD, per germline. CDR3 size: 15 residues. V lost 6 bases, J lost 0 bases, and 12 bases lay in between. CDR3 bases: TGTGCCATCAGCCCGGGGGAGAGCTCCTACAATGAGCAGTTCTTC. It yields the protein CAISPGESSYNEQFF.

The rearrangement links TRBV19 to TRBJ2-1, with D perhaps matching TRBD1 (6 bases). The V gene's germline CDR1 is LNHDA and CDR2 SQIVND (reference sequence). This CDR3 comprises 17 residues. V gave up 5 bases and J gave up 5 bases, with 22 bases separating them. DNA of the CDR3: TGTGCCAGTAGTTTCATCGACAGGCGTAGTAGCCACAATGAGCAGTTCTTC. Translation: CASSFIDRRSSHNEQFF. Variable domain in full (rest from reference TRBV19 and TRBJ2-1): DGGITQSPKYLFRKEGQNVTLSCEQNLNHDAMYWYRQDPGQGLRLIYYSQIVNDFQKGDIAEGYSVSREKKESFPLTVTSAQKNPTAFYLCASSFIDRRSSHNEQFFGPGTRLTVL.

This chain links TRBV15 with TRBJ1-5; TRBD1 might be the D (5 bases). Germline V gene sequence: CDR1 LNHNV, CDR2 YYDKDF (reference sequence). V was shortened by 5 bases and J by 6 bases, with 17 bases between the two germline ends. CDR3 length: 15 residues. In DNA form, the CDR3 reads TGTGCCACCAGCGGCGCGGGACTGGGAGGTCAGCCCCAGCATTTT. It translates to CATSGAGLGGQPQHF.

V and J are TRBV4-1 and TRBJ2-3; 10 nucleotides line up with TRBD2. Germline loops: CDR1 MGHRA, CDR2 YSYEKL. The V gene end was trimmed by 1 base and the J gene end by 3 bases; junction bases not matched to a gene: 10. The CDR3 is 18 amino acids. In DNA, the CDR3 is TGCGCCAGCAGCCAAGGTAGGGCTAGCGGGAGAAAGACAGATACGCAGTATTTT. Protein product: CASSQGRASGRKTDTQYF.

The table lists this clone with a count of one. This chain uses TRBV5-1 with TRBJ2-2; 10 positions agree with TRBD2. The V segment lost 5 bases and the J segment 4 bases; nucleotides outside the gene matches: 2. The CDR3 contains 14 residues. Germline V gene sequence: CDR1 SGHRS, CDR2 YFSETQ. The CDR3 is CASRLAGSTGELFF. The CDR3, as DNA: TGCGCCAGCAGACTAGCGGGAAGCACCGGGGAGCTGTTTTTT.

V gene TRBV7-9 combines with J gene TRBJ1-2; D is unclear. The V and J ends lost 1 base and 4 bases respectively, with 10 bases between them. Germline values: CDR1 SEHNR, CDR2 FQNEAQ (reference sequence). The CDR3 covers 14 residues. CDR3 in DNA: TGTGCCAGCAGCTTAGGTGCAGCGACCTATGGCTACACCTTC. It encodes CASSLGAATYGYTF.

The chain is built from TRBV7-3 and TRBJ2-1; TRBD2 might be the D (6 bases). Deletions cut 4 bases from V and 6 bases from J, with 10 bases between. Germline assignment: CDR1 SGHTA and CDR2 FQGTGA. The length of the CDR3 is 13 residues. This CDR3 is CASSSGLLNEQFF. For the CDR3, the DNA is TGTGCCAGCAGCTCGGGACTTCTCAATGAGCAGTTCTTC.

This clone has more than one count but fewer than ten. The gene calls are TRBV25-1 and TRBJ2-7; TRBD2 might be the D (6 bases). Per the germline V gene, CDR1 is MGHDK and CDR2 is SYGVNS. V was pared by 0 bases and J by 1 base, with 7 bases between. The CDR3 covers 14 residues. The CDR3 is CASSEYSGSYEQYF. CDR3 coding DNA: TGTGCCAGCAGTGAATATAGCGGTTCCTACGAGCAGTACTTC.

V and J are TRBV5-4 and TRBJ2-5; 9 bases match TRBD1. There are 14 residues in the CDR3. J lost 5 bases, V lost 4 bases, and 6 bases had no gene match. Germline CDR1 and CDR2: SGHNT and YYREEE (reference sequence). The CDR3 nucleotides read TGTGCCAGCAGCAAACAGGGGGCGGTGGAGACCCAGTACTTC. Amino acids: CASSKQGAVETQYF.

The chain employs TRBV7-2 and TRBJ2-3; D may be TRBD1 (5 bases). Germline V gene data show CDR1 as SGHTA and CDR2 as FQGNSA. The CDR3 consists of 17 residues. The ends were cut back, 5 bases at V and 6 bases at J, with 24 bases in the middle. CDR3 residues: CASSAPTDIYTVDTQYF. DNA of the CDR3: TGTGCCAGCAGCGCCCCGACAGATATTTACACAGTGGATACGCAGTATTTT.